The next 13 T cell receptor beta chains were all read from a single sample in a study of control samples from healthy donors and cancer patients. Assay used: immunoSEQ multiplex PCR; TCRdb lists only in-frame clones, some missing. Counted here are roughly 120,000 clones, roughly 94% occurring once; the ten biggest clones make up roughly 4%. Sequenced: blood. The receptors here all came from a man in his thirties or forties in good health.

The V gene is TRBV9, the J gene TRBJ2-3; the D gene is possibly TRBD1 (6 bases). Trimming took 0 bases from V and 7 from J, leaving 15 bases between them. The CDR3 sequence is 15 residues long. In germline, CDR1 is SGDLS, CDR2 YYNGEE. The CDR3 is CASSVGRQAPNTQYF. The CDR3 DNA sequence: TGTGCCAGCAGCGTAGGGAGACAGGCTCCAAATACGCAGTATTTT.

The CDR3 spells CASSLLQRSSYNSPLHF. The CDR3 DNA reads as TGTGCCAGCAGCTTACTACAGAGAAGCTCCTATAATTCACCCCTCCACTTT. The genes are TRBV11-2 and TRBJ1-6, with D hard to call. V was shortened by 2 bases and J by 0 bases, with 11 bases between the two germline ends. The germline V gene has CDR1 SGHAT and CDR2 FQNNGV. The CDR3 length is 17 residues.

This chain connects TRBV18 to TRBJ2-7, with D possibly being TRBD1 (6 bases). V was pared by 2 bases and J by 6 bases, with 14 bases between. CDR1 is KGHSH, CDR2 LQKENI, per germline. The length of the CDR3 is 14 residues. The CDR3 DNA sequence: TGTGCCAGCTCACCAGGGGGCGCACAGTCCGAGCAGTACTTC. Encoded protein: CASSPGGAQSEQYF.

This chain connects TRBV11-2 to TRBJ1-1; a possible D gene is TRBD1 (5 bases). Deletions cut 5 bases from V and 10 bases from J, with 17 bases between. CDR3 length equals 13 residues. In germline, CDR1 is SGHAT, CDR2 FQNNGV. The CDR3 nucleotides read TGTGCCAGCAGCGTTAGACAGTCGCGAGGAGCTTTCTTT. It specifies CASSVRQSRGAFF.

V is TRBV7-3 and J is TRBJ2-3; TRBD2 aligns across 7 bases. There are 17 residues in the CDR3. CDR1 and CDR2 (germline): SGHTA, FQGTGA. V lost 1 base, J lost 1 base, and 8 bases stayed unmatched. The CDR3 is CASSLSPTSGGTDTQYF. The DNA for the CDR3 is TGTGCCAGCAGCTTAAGCCCCACGAGCGGGGGCACAGATACGCAGTATTTT.

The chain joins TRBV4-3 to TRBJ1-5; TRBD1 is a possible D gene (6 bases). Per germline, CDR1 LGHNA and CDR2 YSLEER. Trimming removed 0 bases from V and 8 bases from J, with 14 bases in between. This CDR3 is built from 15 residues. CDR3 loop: CASSQEWRGGEPQHF. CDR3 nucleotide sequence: TGCGCCAGCAGCCAAGAGTGGAGGGGGGGGGAGCCCCAGCATTTT.

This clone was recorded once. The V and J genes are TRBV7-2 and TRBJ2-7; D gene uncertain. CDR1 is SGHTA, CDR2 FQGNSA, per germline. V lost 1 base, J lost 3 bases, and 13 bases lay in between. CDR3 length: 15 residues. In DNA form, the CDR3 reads TGTGCCAGCAGCTTAGATGGCTTCTTAGGCTACGAGCAGTACTTC. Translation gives CASSLDGFLGYEQYF.

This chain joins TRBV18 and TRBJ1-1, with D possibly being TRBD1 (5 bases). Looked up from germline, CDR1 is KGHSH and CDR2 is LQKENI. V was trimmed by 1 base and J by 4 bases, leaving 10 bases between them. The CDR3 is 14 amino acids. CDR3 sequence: CASSPRQGGTEAFF. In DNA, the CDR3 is TGTGCCAGCTCACCACGGCAGGGAGGCACTGAAGCTTTCTTT. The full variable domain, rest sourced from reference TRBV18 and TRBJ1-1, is NAGVMQNPRHLVRRRGQEARLRCSPMKGHSHVYWYRQLPEEGLKFMVYLQKENIIDESGMPKERFSAEFPKEGPSILRIQQVVRGDSAAYFCASSPRQGGTEAFFGQGTRLTVV.

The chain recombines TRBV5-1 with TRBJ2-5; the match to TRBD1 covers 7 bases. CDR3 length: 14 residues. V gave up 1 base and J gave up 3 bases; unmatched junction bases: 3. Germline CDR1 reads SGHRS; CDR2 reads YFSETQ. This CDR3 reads CASSLLTGKETQYF. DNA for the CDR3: TGCGCCAGCAGCTTGCTGACAGGGAAAGAGACCCAGTACTTC.

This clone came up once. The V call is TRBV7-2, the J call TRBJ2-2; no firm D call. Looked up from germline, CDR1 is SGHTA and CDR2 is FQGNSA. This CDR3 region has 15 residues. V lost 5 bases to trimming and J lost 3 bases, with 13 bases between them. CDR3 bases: TGTGCCAGCAGCCCTTGGGTTCGAGACACCGGGGAGCTGTTTTTT. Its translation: CASSPWVRDTGELFF.

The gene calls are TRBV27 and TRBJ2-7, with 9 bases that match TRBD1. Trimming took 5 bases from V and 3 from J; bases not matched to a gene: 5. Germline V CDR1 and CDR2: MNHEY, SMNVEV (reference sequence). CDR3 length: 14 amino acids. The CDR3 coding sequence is TGTGCCAGCAGTATCGGGACAGGGAACTACGAGCAGTACTTC. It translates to CASSIGTGNYEQYF.

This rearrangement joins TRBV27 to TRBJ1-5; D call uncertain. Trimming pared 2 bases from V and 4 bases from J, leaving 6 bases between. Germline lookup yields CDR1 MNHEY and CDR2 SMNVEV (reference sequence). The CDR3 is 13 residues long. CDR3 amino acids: CASSLTVNQPQHF. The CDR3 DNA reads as TGTGCCAGCAGTTTAACGGTGAATCAGCCCCAGCATTTT.

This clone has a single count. The CDR3 protein is CASSSGLAGGSGNEQFF. The CDR3 coding sequence is TGTGCCAGCAGTTCTGGACTAGCGGGGGGATCTGGCAATGAGCAGTTCTTC. The chain links TRBV7-6 to TRBJ2-1, with 14 bases fitting TRBD2. Trimming took 6 bases from V and 6 from J; bases not matched to a gene: 10. The CDR3 runs to 17 residues. CDR1 and CDR2 from the germline V gene are SGHVS and FNYEAQ.